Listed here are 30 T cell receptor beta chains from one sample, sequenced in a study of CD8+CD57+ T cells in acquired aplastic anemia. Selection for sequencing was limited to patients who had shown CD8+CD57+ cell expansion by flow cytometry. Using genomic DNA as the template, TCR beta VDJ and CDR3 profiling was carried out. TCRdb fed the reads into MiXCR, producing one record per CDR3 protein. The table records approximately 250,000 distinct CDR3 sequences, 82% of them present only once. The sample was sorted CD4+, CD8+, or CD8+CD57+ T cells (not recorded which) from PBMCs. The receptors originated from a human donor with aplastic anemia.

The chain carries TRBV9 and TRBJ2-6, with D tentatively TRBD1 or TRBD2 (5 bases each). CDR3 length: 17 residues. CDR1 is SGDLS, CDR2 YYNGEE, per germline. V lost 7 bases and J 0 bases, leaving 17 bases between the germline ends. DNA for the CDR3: TGTGCCAGCGGAGGAGCTGGGGCCTACTCTGGGGCCAACGTCCTGACTTTC. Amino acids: CASGGAGAYSGANVLTF.

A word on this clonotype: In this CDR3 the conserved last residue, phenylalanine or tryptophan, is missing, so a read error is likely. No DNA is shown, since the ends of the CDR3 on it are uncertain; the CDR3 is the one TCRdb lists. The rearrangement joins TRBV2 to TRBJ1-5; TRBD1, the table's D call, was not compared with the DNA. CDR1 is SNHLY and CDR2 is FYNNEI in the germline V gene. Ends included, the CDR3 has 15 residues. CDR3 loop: CASTVGVSTDPPQFV.

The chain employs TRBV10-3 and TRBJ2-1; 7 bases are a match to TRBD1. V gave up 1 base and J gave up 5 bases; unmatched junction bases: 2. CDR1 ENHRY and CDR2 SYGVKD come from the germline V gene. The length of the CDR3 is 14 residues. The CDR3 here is CAISEWTGHNEQFF. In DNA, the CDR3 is TGTGCCATCAGTGAGTGGACAGGACACAATGAGCAGTTCTTC.

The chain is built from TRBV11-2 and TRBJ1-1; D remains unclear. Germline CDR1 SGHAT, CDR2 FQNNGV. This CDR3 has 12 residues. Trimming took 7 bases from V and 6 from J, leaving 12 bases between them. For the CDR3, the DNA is TGTGCCAGCATAGCAGGAGGCGCTGAAGCTTTCTTT. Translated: CASIAGGAEAFF.

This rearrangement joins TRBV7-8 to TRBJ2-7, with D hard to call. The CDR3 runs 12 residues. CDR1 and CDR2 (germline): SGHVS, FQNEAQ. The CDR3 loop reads CASSLARYPDTV. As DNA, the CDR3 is TGTGCCAGCAGCTTAGCCCGATATCCCGATACGGTC.

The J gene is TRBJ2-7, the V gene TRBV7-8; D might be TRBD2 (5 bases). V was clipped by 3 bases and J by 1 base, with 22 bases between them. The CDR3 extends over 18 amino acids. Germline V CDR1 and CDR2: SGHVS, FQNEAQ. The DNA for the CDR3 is TGTGCCAGCAGCTTTCATCCAGACGGGCTAGCTCTTTCCTACGAGCAGTACGTC. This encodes CASSFHPDGLALSYEQYV.

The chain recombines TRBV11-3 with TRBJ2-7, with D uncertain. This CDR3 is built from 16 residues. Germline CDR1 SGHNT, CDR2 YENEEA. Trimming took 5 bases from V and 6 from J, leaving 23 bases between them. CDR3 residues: CASSRSWFTNLAEQYV. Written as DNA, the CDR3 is TGTGCCAGCAGCAGGTCTTGGTTCACGAACCTGGCCGAGCAGTACGTC.

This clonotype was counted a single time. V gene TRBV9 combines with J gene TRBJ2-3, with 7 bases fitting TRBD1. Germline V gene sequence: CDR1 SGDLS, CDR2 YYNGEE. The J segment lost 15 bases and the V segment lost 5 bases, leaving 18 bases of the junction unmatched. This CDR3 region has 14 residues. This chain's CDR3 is CASREGGTDTQYYF. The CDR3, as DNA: TGTGCCAGCAGGGAAGGGGGCACAGATACTCAGTATTATTTT.

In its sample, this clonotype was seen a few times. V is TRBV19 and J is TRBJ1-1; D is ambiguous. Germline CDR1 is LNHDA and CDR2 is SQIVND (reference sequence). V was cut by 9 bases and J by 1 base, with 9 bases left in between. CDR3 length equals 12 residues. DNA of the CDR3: TGTGCCAGCAGCTTCGAGAACACTGAAGCTTTCTTT. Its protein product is CASSFENTEAFF.

CDR3 in amino acids: CASSLAGDREKQHF. CDR3 sequence (DNA): TGTGCCAGCAGCCTAGCGGGAGATCGCGAGAAGCAGCATTTT. The rearrangement joins TRBV9 to TRBJ2-3, with D unresolved. The end of the DNA aligns better with TRBJ1-5, so the J call may be wrong. Germline V gives CDR1 SGDLS, CDR2 YYNGEE. The length of the CDR3 is 14 residues.

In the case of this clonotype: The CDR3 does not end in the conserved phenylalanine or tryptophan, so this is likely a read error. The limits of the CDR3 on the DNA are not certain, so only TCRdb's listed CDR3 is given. The CDR3 reads CASSPGTGDHRSE. The J gene is TRBJ2-3, the V gene TRBV7-9; the table's D gene call, TRBD1, was not cross checked with the DNA. The CDR3 is 13 amino acids in total, end residues counted. CDR1 and CDR2 (germline): SEHNR, FQNEAQ (reference sequence).

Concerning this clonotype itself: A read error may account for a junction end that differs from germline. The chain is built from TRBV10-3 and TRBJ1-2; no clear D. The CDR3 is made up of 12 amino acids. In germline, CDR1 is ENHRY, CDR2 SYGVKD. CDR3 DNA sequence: TGTGCCATCAGCGATAAGGGTGGTGGCTACGCTTTC. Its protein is CAISDKGGGYAF.

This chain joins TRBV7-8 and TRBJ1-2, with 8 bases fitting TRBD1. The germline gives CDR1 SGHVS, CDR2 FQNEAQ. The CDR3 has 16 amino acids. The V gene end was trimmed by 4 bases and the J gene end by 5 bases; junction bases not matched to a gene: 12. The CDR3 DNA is TGTGCCAGCAGCTCAGGGGGCAGTCGCTATGAGTATGGCTACACCTTC. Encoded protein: CASSSGGSRYEYGYTF.

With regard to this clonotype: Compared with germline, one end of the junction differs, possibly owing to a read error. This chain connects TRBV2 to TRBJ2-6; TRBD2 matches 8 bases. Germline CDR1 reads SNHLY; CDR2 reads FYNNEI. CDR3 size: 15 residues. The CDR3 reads CASSETGAGGNVLTF. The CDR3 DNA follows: TGTGCCAGCAGTGAAACGGGGGCGGGGGGCAACGTCCTGACTTTC. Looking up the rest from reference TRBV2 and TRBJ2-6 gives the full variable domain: EPEVTQTPSHQVTQMGQEVILRCVPISNHLYFYWYRQILGQKVEFLVSFYNNEISEKSEIFDDQFSVERPDGSNFTLKIRSTKLEDSAMYFCASSETGAGGNVLTFGAGSRLTVL.

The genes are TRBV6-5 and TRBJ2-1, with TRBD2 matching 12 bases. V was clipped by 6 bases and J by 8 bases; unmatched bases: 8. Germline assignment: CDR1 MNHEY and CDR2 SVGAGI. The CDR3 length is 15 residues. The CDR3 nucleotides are TGTGCCAGCAGCGACGAGACTAGCGGGAGTGATGAGCAGTTCTTC. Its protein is CASSDETSGSDEQFF.

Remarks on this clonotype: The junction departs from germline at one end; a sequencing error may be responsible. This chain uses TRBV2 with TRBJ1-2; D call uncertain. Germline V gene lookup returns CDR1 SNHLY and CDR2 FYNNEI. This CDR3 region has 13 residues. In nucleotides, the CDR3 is TGTGCCAGCGGGGAAGGAGGCACAGATAGGCAGAATTTT. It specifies CASGEGGTDRQNF.

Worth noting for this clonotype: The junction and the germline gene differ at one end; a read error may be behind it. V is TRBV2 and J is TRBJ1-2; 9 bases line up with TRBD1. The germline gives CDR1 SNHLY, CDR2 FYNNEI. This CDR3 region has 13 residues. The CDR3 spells CASSAGTGYGYFF. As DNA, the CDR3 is TGTGCCAGCAGTGCCGGGACAGGGTATGGCTACTTCTTC.

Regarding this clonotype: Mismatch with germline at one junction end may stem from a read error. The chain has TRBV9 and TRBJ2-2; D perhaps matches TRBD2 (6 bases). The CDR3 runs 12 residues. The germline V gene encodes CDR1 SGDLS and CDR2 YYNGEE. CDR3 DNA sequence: TGTGCCAGCGGCTTAGCACCGGGGGTGCTGTTTTTT. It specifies CASGLAPGVLFF. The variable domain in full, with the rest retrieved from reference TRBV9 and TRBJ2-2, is DSGVTQTPKHLITATGQRVTLRCSPRSGDLSVYWYQQSLDQGLQFLIQYYNGEERAKGNILERFSAQQFPDLHSELNLSSLELGDSALYFCASGLAPGVLFFGEGSRLTVL.

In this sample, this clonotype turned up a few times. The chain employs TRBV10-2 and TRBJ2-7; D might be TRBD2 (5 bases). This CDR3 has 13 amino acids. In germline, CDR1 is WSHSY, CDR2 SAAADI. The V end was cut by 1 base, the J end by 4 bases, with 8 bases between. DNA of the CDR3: TGCGCCAGCAGTGAGTTTGGCGGGTACGAGCAGTACTTC. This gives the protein CASSEFGGYEQYF.

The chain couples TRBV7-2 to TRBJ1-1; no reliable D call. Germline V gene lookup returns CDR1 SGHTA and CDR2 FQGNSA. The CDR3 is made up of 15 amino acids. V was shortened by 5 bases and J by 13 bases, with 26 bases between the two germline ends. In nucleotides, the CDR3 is TGTGCCAGCAGCGGAGTTCCGGCCACAGATACGCAGGATTTCTTT. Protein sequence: CASSGVPATDTQDFF.

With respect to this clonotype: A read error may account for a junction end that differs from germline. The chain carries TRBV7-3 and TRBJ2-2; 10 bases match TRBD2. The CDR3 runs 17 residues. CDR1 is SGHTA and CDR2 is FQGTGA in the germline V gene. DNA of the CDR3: TGTGCCAGTAGCTTTCCGGGAAGCGGGGGGGGCGCCGGGGAGCTGTTTTTT. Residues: CASSFPGSGGGAGELFF.

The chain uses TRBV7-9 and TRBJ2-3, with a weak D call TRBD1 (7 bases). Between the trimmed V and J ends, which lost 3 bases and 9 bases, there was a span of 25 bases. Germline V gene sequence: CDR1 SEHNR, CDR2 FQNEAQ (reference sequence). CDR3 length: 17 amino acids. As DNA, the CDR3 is TGTGCCAGCAGCTTTCATCCAGGCGGGACAGCCCTTTCCACGCAGTATTTT. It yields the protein CASSFHPGGTALSTQYF.

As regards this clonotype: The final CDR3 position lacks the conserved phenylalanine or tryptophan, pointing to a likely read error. This CDR3 reads CATSRDRDQPQHV. CDR3 in DNA: TGTGCCACCAGCAGAGATCGGGATCAGCCCCAGCATGTT. The V gene is TRBV15, the J gene TRBJ1-5, with no clear D. The CDR3 totals 13 residues. V was clipped by 0 bases and J by 5 bases, with 5 bases between them. CDR1 and CDR2 from the germline V gene are LNHNV and YYDKDF (reference sequence).

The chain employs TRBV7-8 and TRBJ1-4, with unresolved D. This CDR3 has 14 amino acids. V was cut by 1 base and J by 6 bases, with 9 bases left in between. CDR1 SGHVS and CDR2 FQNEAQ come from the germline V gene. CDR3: CASSLVRRHEKLFF. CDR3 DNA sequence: TGTGCCAGCAGCTTAGTCCGGCGGCATGAAAAACTGTTTTTT.

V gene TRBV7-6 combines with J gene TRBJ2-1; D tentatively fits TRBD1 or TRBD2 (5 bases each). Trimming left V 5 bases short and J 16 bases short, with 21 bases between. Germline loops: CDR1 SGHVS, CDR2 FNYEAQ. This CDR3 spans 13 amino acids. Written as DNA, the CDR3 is TGTGCCAGCAGCGAAGAGGGGACGCATGAAGCTTTCTTC. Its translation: CASSEEGTHEAFF.

CDR3 in DNA: TGTGCCACCAGCATCACAGGCGAGCACGACACCCAGTACTTC. Protein sequence: CATSITGEHDTQYF. V and J are TRBV15 and TRBJ2-7; the D gene is possibly TRBD1 (5 bases). The CDR3 length is 14 residues. Between the trimmed V and J ends, which lost 4 bases and 10 bases, there was a span of 20 bases. CDR1 is LNHNV, CDR2 YYDKDF, per germline (reference sequence).

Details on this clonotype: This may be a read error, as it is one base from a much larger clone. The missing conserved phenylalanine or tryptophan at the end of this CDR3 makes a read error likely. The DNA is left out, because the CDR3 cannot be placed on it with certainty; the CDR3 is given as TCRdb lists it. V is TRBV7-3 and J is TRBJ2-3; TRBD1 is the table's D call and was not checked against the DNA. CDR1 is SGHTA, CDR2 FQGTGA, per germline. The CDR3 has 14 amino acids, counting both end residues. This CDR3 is CASSRQANAVEHYI.

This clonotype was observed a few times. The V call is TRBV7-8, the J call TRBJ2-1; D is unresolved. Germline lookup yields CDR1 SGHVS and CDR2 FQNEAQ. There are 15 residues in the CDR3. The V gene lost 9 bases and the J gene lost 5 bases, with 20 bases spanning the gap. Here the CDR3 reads CASSIAGGPDNEQFF. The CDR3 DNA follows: TGTGCCAGTAGTATAGCTGGCGGACCCGACAATGAGCAGTTCTTC.

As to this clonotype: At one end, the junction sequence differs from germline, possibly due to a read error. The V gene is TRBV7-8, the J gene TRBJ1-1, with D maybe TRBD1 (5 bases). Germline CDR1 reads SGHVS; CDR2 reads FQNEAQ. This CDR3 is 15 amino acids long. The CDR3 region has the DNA TGTGCCAGCAGCTTAGAGGTGACAGCCAACACTCAAGCTTTCTTT. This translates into CASSLEVTANTQAFF.

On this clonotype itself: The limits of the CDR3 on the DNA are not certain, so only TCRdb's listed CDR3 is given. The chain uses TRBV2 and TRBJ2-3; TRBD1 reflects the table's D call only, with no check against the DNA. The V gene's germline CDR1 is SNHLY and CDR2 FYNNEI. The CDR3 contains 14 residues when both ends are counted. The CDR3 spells CASSLGLFAAGAVF.